A selection of T cell receptor beta chains follows, all from one sample in a study of shared clonotypes between healthy human individuals. Profiling relied on immunoSEQ multiplex PCR, and the TCRdb table lists in-frame clones only, not all of them. The top ten hold more than 1.5% of the sample, which has approximately 1.9 million clones, 80% to 95% seen once. Sequences were obtained from naive CD8+ T cells from PBMCs. These receptors originate from a man younger than 35 in good health. Some clones in this sample may be carry-over from other donors' samples. The CDR3 runs from the conserved cysteine through the conserved F or W. The D gene is left open where the match is weak. For some rows the clone size is stated as once, few or many, or as a class when expanded; others skip it.

TRBD1	-	TRBV7-9	TRBJ1-2	17	CASSLGDRVVGPHGYTF	TGTGCCAGCAGCTTAGGAGACAGGGTGGTGGGCCCACATGGCTACACCTTC
-	-	TRBV28	TRBJ2-1	12	CASSPFIYEQFF	TGTGCCAGCAGTCCCTTTATCTATGAGCAGTTCTTC
TRBD2	-	TRBV14	TRBJ2-7	17	CASSQDQGGRGAYEQYF	TGTGCCAGCAGCCAAGATCAGGGCGGGAGAGGAGCCTACGAGCAGTACTTC
-	-	TRBV5-1	TRBJ2-7	14	CASSFLVADYEQYF	TGCGCCAGCAGCTTCCTGGTAGCGGACTACGAGCAGTACTTC
-	-	TRBV9	TRBJ1-2	15	CASSVEIGGEGGYTF	TGTGCCAGCAGCGTAGAGATAGGGGGAGAAGGAGGCTACACCTTC
-	once	TRBV4-3	TRBJ2-4	16	CASSQMRGKAKNIQYF	TGCGCCAGCAGCCAGATGCGCGGGAAGGCCAAAAACATTCAGTACTTC
-	-	TRBV14	TRBJ1-2	12	CASSDGAYGYTF	TGTGCCAGCAGCGACGGGGCTTATGGCTACACCTTC
TRBD2	-	TRBV27	TRBJ2-1	16	CASSPFSGSSYNEQFF	TGTGCCAGCAGCCCTTTTAGCGGGAGCTCCTACAATGAGCAGTTCTTC
-	-	TRBV6-5	TRBJ2-2	14	CASNLRGNTGELFF	TGTGCCAGCAACCTCAGGGGGAACACCGGGGAGCTGTTTTTT
TRBD2	-	TRBV19	TRBJ2-1	17	CASSIVAGGPKNNEQFF	TGTGCCAGTAGTATCGTGGCGGGAGGGCCTAAGAACAATGAGCAGTTCTTC